This T cell receptor (beta chain) was retrieved from a study of shared clonotypes between healthy human individuals. This CDR3 comprises 15 residues. Replicate PCRs from sorted subsets contained around 200 ng DNA, which is 30,000 to 35,000 T cell genomes. This table comes from immunoSEQ multiplex PCR, and its TCRdb copy is limited to in-frame clones, with some not included. The sample lists around 1.9 million clones; 90% to 95% were seen once. Naive CD8 populations comprised CD45RO-negative cells positively selected for CCR7, excluding terminally differentiated effector memory CD45RA+ cells. Sequenced: naive CD8+ T cells from PBMCs. This TCR was recovered from a man younger than 35 in good health. Some clones in this sample may be carry-over from other donors' samples. The chain carries TRBV21-1 and TRBJ2-7. TRBV21-1 is reported as a pseudogene. The CDR3 nucleotides are TGTGCCAGCAGCGGTACGGGACCCAGATTCTACGAGCAGTACTTC. It codes for CASSGTGPRFYEQYF.